This T cell receptor beta chain was profiled in a study of CD8+ T cells in alopecia areata. As for the study in general: Scoring of severity for treated patients was based on percentage of affected scalp area.

Concerning this clone itself: Its antigen is not identified.

This CDR3 has 16 residues. CDR1 LNHDA and CDR2 SQIVND come from the germline V gene (reference sequence). V lost 1 base to trimming and J lost 4 bases, with 14 bases between them. Findings of the study overall: Persistence during tofacitinib was seen for many expanded lesional clones in scalp and blood.

It was cDNA, reverse transcribed from extracted RNA, that served as the sequencing template. Profiled with immunoSEQ multiplex PCR; TCRdb holds only in-frame clones, not every one. Found here are around 13,000 clones, around 67% of them singletons; the top ten hold 6% to 7.5%. The treatment: oral pan-JAK inhibitor, 5-10 mg twice daily. From alopecia areata patients, lesional scalp punch biopsies and peripheral blood were collected. Material: skin, obtained at week 4, from a patient treated with tofacitinib. The chain recombines TRBV19 with TRBJ1-5, with D uncertain. The origin of this receptor is a human donor with alopecia areata. The CDR3: CASSIVRVSGNQPQHF. The CDR3 bases are TGTGCCAGTAGTATAGTTCGGGTTTCGGGAAATCAGCCCCAGCATTTT.